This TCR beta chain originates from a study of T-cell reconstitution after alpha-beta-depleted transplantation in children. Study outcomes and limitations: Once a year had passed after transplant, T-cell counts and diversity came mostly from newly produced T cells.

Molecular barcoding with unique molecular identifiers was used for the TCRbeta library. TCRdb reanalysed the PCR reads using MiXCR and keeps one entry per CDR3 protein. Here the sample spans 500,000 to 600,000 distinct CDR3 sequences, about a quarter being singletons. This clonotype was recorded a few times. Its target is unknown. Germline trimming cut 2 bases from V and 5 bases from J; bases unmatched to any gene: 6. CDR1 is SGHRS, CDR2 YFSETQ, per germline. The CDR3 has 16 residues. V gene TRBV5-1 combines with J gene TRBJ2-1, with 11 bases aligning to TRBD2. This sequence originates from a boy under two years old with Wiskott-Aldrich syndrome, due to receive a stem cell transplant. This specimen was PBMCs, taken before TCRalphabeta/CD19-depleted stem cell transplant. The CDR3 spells CASSFLAGGPHNEQFF. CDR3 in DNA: TGCGCCAGCAGCTTTTTAGCGGGAGGGCCGCACAATGAGCAGTTCTTC.